Described below is a single TCR beta chain sequence and its context. Its specificity is unknown. This sample was taken from a study of T cell responses to AZD1222 COVID-19 vaccine. Background on the study: Pooling was applied to second doses at about 4 or about 12 weeks. Study-wide points: Repertoires in all cases were sampled only once the peak T cell response had passed. Females made up more of the donors, who were largely white British, and clonal diversity may have come out too low. The breadth and depth of Spike-specific TCRs increased once two AZD1222 doses had been given.

This CDR3 contains 14 residues. Germline CDR1 and CDR2: KGHDR and SFDVKD. V dropped 7 bases and J dropped 7 bases, with 16 bases sitting between them. Sequenced by immunoSEQ multiplex PCR; TCRdb stores in-frame clones only, minus some. The table includes fewer than 200,000 clones, more than 90% detected once. Material: peripheral blood, obtained on day 0 of AZD1222 vaccination. The rearrangement uses TRBV24-1 and TRBJ2-1; D is unclear. The TCR sequence derives from an adult in good health. The CDR3 region has the DNA TGTGCCACCAGATCGCCTCACCTAACGAATGAGCAGTTCTTC. This codes for CATRSPHLTNEQFF.